The source of this T cell receptor (beta chain) is a study of blood T cell repertoires in COVID-19 (dated by TCRdb to between 2020 and 2021). For the study in its entirety: Samples from collaborators originated in the United States, Italy and Spain and spanned both the acute and convalescent phases of COVID-19. The prospective study material was composed of cDNA or gDNA derived from T cells, B-cell-depleted T cells, or PBMCs. Samples were obtained from the ongoing ImmuneRACE study (first 160 participants) and from some 1,200 subjects provided by 6 global collaborators. Nearly every sample came with metadata listing a de-identified subject ID, COVID-19 status, age in years and sex. The repertoires were released in a freely available public database intended as a resource for research on the immune response to SARS-CoV-2. The dataset comprised deeply sampled blood TCRbeta repertoires from subjects exposed to, actively infected with, or recovered from COVID-19. Where HLA class I and class II types were available, the types were taken from metadata supplied by the sample provider, not from assay-based typing.

Samples from volunteer blood donors who had recovered from COVID-19 were contributed by a second Seattle source. Collaborating institutions collected whole blood in K2EDTA tubes following their own protocols. Collaborator samples were shipped for TCRbeta analysis as frozen whole blood, isolated PBMCs, or DNA extracted from either sample type. The immunoSEQ Assay, a bias-controlled multiplex PCR, was used to amplify TCRbeta CDR3 regions from genomic DNA. In the authors' own workflow: The number of nucleated cells in each sample was estimated from the amplification of reference gene primers within the assay. Sequence reads were collapsed and filtered to measure the absolute abundance of every unique TCRbeta CDR3 rearrangement. For each sample, productive Simpson clonality was calculated as the square root of Simpson's diversity index across productive rearrangements. TCRdb re-hosts the immuneACCESS table, in-frame sequences only. Its copies lack some clones; in the studies checked, an unresolved V gene accounts for under half of them, and the cause for the rest is not known. V and J calls and clone size are copied from that table; D and trimming were computed from the DNA. The sample table shows around 270,000 clones, and around 86% are seen once. Of the sample, roughly 9.8% is held by the ten largest clones.

General conclusions and limits of the study: Clinical and demographic metadata were provided uncurated, with the amount varying by source and participant.

This clone was recorded once. This receptor's antigen is unknown. Base qualities are missing; no much larger clone stands one base away. V loses 2 bases at its end and J loses 5 bases; junction bases beyond the gene matches: 10. The cysteine opens and the phenylalanine closes a CDR3 of 16 amino acids. The entry retains the CDR3 DNA only, 48 bases that are in frame from base 1. CDR1 is given as SGDLS and CDR2 as YYNGEE, both from the germline V gene. The sequenced material came from peripheral blood. The rearranged segments are TRBV9 and TRBJ2-5, with TRBD1 identical over 9 junction bases. This clonotype originated in a man between 40 and 49 years old who had recovered from COVID-19. CDR3 loop: CASSVKPGQGGETQYF. The nucleotide sequence reads TGTGCCAGCAGCGTCAAACCGGGACAGGGAGGGGAGACCCAGTACTTC.